This TCR beta chain was found in a study of patients and donors after allogeneic stem cell transplantation. CDR1 SGHRS and CDR2 YFSETQ come from the germline V gene. This CDR3 has 15 residues. With V trimmed by 0 bases and J by 6 bases, 8 bases remained unmatched. TCRdb analysed the RT-PCR reads with MiXCR anew, one entry per CDR3 protein. This table holds 20,000 to 30,000 distinct CDR3 sequences, roughly 7.3% found once. This clonotype was recorded at least ten times. The sequence was collected from a human donor who was either an allogeneic HSCT recipient or a stem cell or donor lymphocyte infusion donor (not recorded which). It is not recorded whose cells these are; they may come from a transplant donor. The sample was blood, either unsorted or a sorted T cell fraction (not recorded which). V gene TRBV5-1 combines with J gene TRBJ2-7; 8 bases align to TRBD2. The CDR3 sequence is CASSLAAGGLSEQYF. DNA for the CDR3: TGCGCCAGCAGCTTGGCGGCGGGGGGACTCTCCGAGCAGTACTTC.